Below, 31 T cell receptor beta chains from the same sample are listed, as sequenced in a study of beta chain features in type 1 diabetes. Study results and limitations: Type 1 diabetes patients had TCRB CDR3s that were shorter (moderately but significantly so) in all four CD4+ subsets.

No antigen is known for these receptors. The authors reverse transcribed all of the isolated RNA, so sequencing captured expressed TCRB transcripts. Libraries were prepared by immunoSEQ multiplex PCR; TCRdb keeps only in-frame clonotypes and omits some of them. The sample holds some 190,000 clones, 7% to 9% seen once. The specimen sequenced was central memory CD4+ T cells from blood. Receptor source: a young man with type 1 diabetes.

This clone occurred a few times. V usage is TRBV18 and J usage is TRBJ2-3; TRBD2 matches 7 bases. The junction had 6 bases not matched to a gene; V was cut back by 3 bases and J by 6 bases. Germline V CDR1 and CDR2: KGHSH, LQKENI. The CDR3 is 14 amino acids. The CDR3 reads CASSPDSGADTQYF. Written as DNA, the CDR3 is TGTGCCAGCTCACCCGACAGCGGGGCTGATACGCAGTATTTT.

This clone was seen only a few times. The chain employs TRBV7-2 and TRBJ2-3; D perhaps matches TRBD2 (6 bases). V lost 1 base and J lost 6, with 14 bases in between. This CDR3 is built from 15 residues. Per the germline V gene, CDR1 is SGHTA and CDR2 is FQGNSA. CDR3: CASSLVGASVDTQYF. Here the CDR3 DNA reads TGTGCCAGCAGCTTAGTCGGGGCTAGCGTTGATACGCAGTATTTT.

This clone was found a few times. The chain links TRBV2 to TRBJ1-5; D is perhaps TRBD1 (5 bases). Germline lookup yields CDR1 SNHLY and CDR2 FYNNEI. Trimming stripped 2 bases from V and 7 bases from J, with 12 bases between. The CDR3 runs 14 residues. The CDR3 nucleotides are TGTGCCAGCAGTGAACGGAGGGACGGGCAGCCCCAGCATTTT. It yields the protein CASSERRDGQPQHF.

In this sample, this clone turned up a few times. This sequence joins TRBV30 and TRBJ2-5; possibly TRBD2 for D (7 bases). The length of the CDR3 is 15 residues. V lost 2 bases to trimming and J lost 5 bases, with 18 bases between them. Germline V gives CDR1 GTSNPN, CDR2 SVGIG (reference sequence). This CDR3 is CAWSRGASVWETQYF. CDR3 nucleotide sequence: TGTGCCTGGAGTCGGGGGGCCTCCGTTTGGGAGACCCAGTACTTC.

The chain links TRBV28 to TRBJ2-7; D is possibly TRBD2 (7 bases). Trimming pared 4 bases from V and 2 bases from J, leaving 18 bases between. Germline V gene lookup returns CDR1 MDHEN and CDR2 SYDVKM. This CDR3 has 16 amino acids. CDR3 nucleotide sequence: TGTGCCAGCAGTTCCCTAGGGAGGGGGGAGGCCTACGAGCAGTACTTC. It encodes CASSSLGRGEAYEQYF.

The V call is TRBV6-5, the J call TRBJ2-1; possible D gene TRBD2, 5 bases. This CDR3 is 14 amino acids long. V was shortened by 0 bases and J by 4 bases, with 7 bases between the two germline ends. Germline V lookup: CDR1 MNHEY, CDR2 SVGAGI. The CDR3 nucleotides read TGTGCCAGCAGTTACTCGAGCGGTTACAATGAGCAGTTCTTC. It specifies CASSYSSGYNEQFF.

CDR3 amino acids: CASSFGTATEQYF. The CDR3 nucleotides are TGTGCCAGCAGTTTCGGGACAGCCACCGAGCAGTACTTC. The chain combines TRBV6-5 with TRBJ2-7, with 7 bases matching TRBD1. The V gene's germline CDR1 is MNHEY and CDR2 SVGAGI. V was clipped by 4 bases and J by 6 bases; unmatched bases: 6. The CDR3 has 13 residues.

This clone was seen a handful of times. The chain couples TRBV30 to TRBJ2-1, with D maybe TRBD1 (6 bases). V was clipped by 0 bases and J by 13 bases, with 10 bases between them. The CDR3 contains 11 residues. Germline V CDR1 and CDR2: GTSNPN, SVGIG (reference sequence). The CDR3 DNA follows: TGTGCCTGGAGTGTACAGGGATCCCAGTTCTTC. Its translation: CAWSVQGSQFF.

In this sample, this clone turned up many times. The CDR3 here is CASSPKQRQGSYGYTF. DNA for the CDR3: TGTGCCAGCAGCCCTAAGCAAAGACAGGGAAGCTATGGCTACACCTTC. The chain has TRBV5-6 and TRBJ1-2; 7 bases line up with TRBD1. The junction had 13 bases not matched to a gene; V was cut back by 4 bases and J by 4 bases. The germline V gene has CDR1 SGHDT and CDR2 YYEEEE. CDR3 size: 16 residues.

In this sample, this clone turned up a few times. This sequence joins TRBV28 and TRBJ1-2; 11 positions agree with TRBD1. This CDR3 is 17 amino acids long. In germline, CDR1 is MDHEN, CDR2 SYDVKM. V gave up 6 bases and J gave up 2 bases; unmatched junction bases: 11. The CDR3: CASRWTGGSGRNYGYTF. In DNA form, the CDR3 reads TGTGCCAGCAGGTGGACAGGGGGCTCTGGCCGAAACTATGGCTACACCTTC.

The table lists this clone with a few counts. V gene TRBV30 combines with J gene TRBJ1-6; D not certain. Germline V lookup: CDR1 GTSNPN, CDR2 SVGIG (reference sequence). Trimming shortened V by 7 bases and J by 8 bases, and 21 bases separated the two germline ends. The CDR3 loop spans 15 amino acids. Here the CDR3 DNA reads TGTGCCTCCACCGCTCGGGGTAGGGTCGATTCACCCCTCCACTTT. As protein: CASTARGRVDSPLHF.

CDR3 nucleotide sequence: TGTGCCAGCTCACTAGACAGAGACTATGGCTACACCTTC. Translating it yields CASSLDRDYGYTF. V usage is TRBV18 and J usage is TRBJ1-2, with D tentatively TRBD1 (5 bases). Germline CDR1 reads KGHSH; CDR2 reads LQKENI. Trimming shortened V by 4 bases and J by 3 bases, and 9 bases separated the two germline ends. CDR3 size: 13 residues. Full variable domain (rest looked up from reference TRBV18 and TRBJ1-2): NAGVMQNPRHLVRRRGQEARLRCSPMKGHSHVYWYRQLPEEGLKFMVYLQKENIIDESGMPKERFSAEFPKEGPSILRIQQVVRGDSAAYFCASSLDRDYGYTFGSGTRLTVV.

The J gene is TRBJ2-3, the V gene TRBV15; maybe TRBD2 (5 bases). This CDR3 has 14 amino acids. Looked up from germline, CDR1 is LNHNV and CDR2 is YYDKDF (reference sequence). V lost 3 bases, J lost 0 bases, and 7 bases lay in between. CDR3 in amino acids: CATSSGSSTDTQYF. CDR3 sequence (DNA): TGTGCCACCAGCAGTGGGAGTAGCACAGATACGCAGTATTTT.

This clone was observed many times. The chain couples TRBV7-2 to TRBJ2-7; TRBD1 agrees at 9 bases. There are 13 residues in the CDR3. The V gene's germline CDR1 is SGHTA and CDR2 FQGNSA. The trim removed 3 bases at V and 5 bases at J, leaving 2 bases unmatched. The CDR3 bases are TGTGCCAGCAGCTTCAACAGGGGGCACGAGCAGTACTTC. Amino acids: CASSFNRGHEQYF.

The CDR3 protein is CASSPGQGRTEQYF. The CDR3, as DNA: TGCGCCAGCAGCCCTGGACAGGGAAGAACCGAGCAGTACTTC. J is TRBJ2-7 and V is TRBV5-1; 8 bases fit TRBD1. The germline V gene has CDR1 SGHRS and CDR2 YFSETQ. The CDR3 length is 14 residues. The J segment lost 6 bases and the V segment lost 4 bases, leaving 9 bases of the junction unmatched.

The chain has TRBV11-2 and TRBJ2-5, with unresolved D. In germline, CDR1 is SGHAT, CDR2 FQNNGV. The CDR3 is 11 residues long. Trimming shortened V by 3 bases and J by 4 bases, and 3 bases separated the two germline ends. The CDR3 reads CASSFSETQYF. The CDR3 nucleotides read TGTGCCAGCAGCTTCTCAGAGACCCAGTACTTC.

The rearrangement uses TRBV5-6 and TRBJ2-5, with D tentatively TRBD2 (5 bases). V was shortened by 4 bases and J by 5 bases, with 12 bases between the two germline ends. CDR1 is SGHDT, CDR2 YYEEEE, per germline. The length of the CDR3 is 13 residues. The CDR3 sequence is CASSRERRETQYF. DNA for the CDR3: TGTGCCAGCAGCCGGGAACGACGCGAGACCCAGTACTTC.

This clone was found many times. The J gene is TRBJ2-7, the V gene TRBV9, with 7 bases lining up with TRBD2. The CDR3 covers 15 residues. Germline trimming cut 3 bases from V and 7 bases from J; bases unmatched to any gene: 13. Looked up from germline, CDR1 is SGDLS and CDR2 is YYNGEE. The CDR3 here is CASSAGGSGPGEQYF. CDR3 nucleotide sequence: TGTGCCAGCAGCGCGGGGGGTAGCGGGCCTGGGGAGCAGTACTTC.

This clone occurred a few times. V gene TRBV9 combines with J gene TRBJ2-7; D unresolved. CDR1 SGDLS and CDR2 YYNGEE come from the germline V gene. This CDR3 spans 15 amino acids. The germline V and J ends were trimmed by 0 bases and 6 bases, with 16 bases remaining between them. This CDR3 is CASSVASVGASEQYF. CDR3 nucleotides: TGTGCCAGCAGCGTAGCTTCCGTCGGAGCCAGCGAGCAGTACTTC.

The chain uses TRBV7-2 and TRBJ1-3; a weak D match, TRBD1 (6 bases). Per the germline V gene, CDR1 is SGHTA and CDR2 is FQGNSA. Trimming took off 5 bases at V and 2 bases at J, with 7 bases between the two ends. The CDR3 consists of 13 residues. This CDR3 reads CASSQGTGNTIYF. In DNA, the CDR3 is TGTGCCAGCAGCCAGGGGACTGGAAACACCATATATTTT.

A few counts support this clone. This rearrangement joins TRBV5-5 to TRBJ1-1, with D unclear. Germline CDR1 SGHKS, CDR2 YYEKEE (reference sequence). The CDR3 totals 12 residues. V gave up 1 base and J gave up 3 bases, with 4 bases separating them. The CDR3 nucleotides read TGTGCCAGCAGCTTGAGCTACACTGAAGCTTTCTTT. It translates to CASSLSYTEAFF.

The V call is TRBV7-9, the J call TRBJ1-2; tentative D call: TRBD1 (5 bases). V was trimmed by 7 bases and J by 3 bases, leaving 9 bases between them. Germline V gene sequence: CDR1 SEHNR, CDR2 FQNEAQ (reference sequence). The CDR3 has 12 residues. The CDR3 nucleotides are TGTGCCAGCAACCCGGGGGACTATGGCTACACCTTC. Translating it yields CASNPGDYGYTF.

The J gene is TRBJ2-7, the V gene TRBV30; 10 positions agree with TRBD2. Germline assignment: CDR1 GTSNPN and CDR2 SVGIG (reference sequence). This CDR3 spans 16 amino acids. Trimming took 5 bases from V and 4 from J; bases not matched to a gene: 14. CDR3 in DNA: TGTGCCTGGCGGGGGAGCGGGGGGGATTTTAGGTACGAGCAGTACTTC. Its protein is CAWRGSGGDFRYEQYF.

There are a few counts of this clone. V usage is TRBV5-4 and J usage is TRBJ2-5; TRBD1 might be the D (5 bases). CDR1 SGHNT and CDR2 YYREEE come from the germline V gene (reference sequence). The V and J ends lost 4 bases and 7 bases respectively, with 14 bases between them. The length of the CDR3 is 13 residues. This chain's CDR3 is CASSHQGYGTQYF. CDR3 in DNA: TGTGCCAGCAGCCACCAGGGCTACGGGACCCAGTACTTC.

The chain is built from TRBV10-1 and TRBJ2-5, with D maybe TRBD1 (6 bases). The germline V and J ends were trimmed by 0 bases and 2 bases, with 7 bases remaining between them. CDR1 is WNHNN, CDR2 SYGVQD, per germline (reference sequence). The CDR3 extends over 14 amino acids. The CDR3 here is CASSESGGQETQYF. CDR3 sequence (DNA): TGCGCCAGCAGTGAGTCAGGGGGACAAGAGACCCAGTACTTC.

The CDR3 sequence is CASSLSWTGGGGYTF. CDR3 nucleotide sequence: TGTGCCAGCAGTTTATCTTGGACAGGGGGTGGAGGCTACACCTTC. The chain uses TRBV27 and TRBJ1-2, with 10 bases identical to TRBD1. Per germline, CDR1 MNHEY and CDR2 SMNVEV (reference sequence). This CDR3 comprises 15 residues. Germline trimming cut 0 bases from V and 8 bases from J; bases unmatched to any gene: 6.

A few counts support this clone. The chain uses TRBV29-1 and TRBJ2-3, with 12 bases that match TRBD2. V lost 4 bases, J lost 7 bases, and 6 bases stayed unmatched. Per germline, CDR1 SQVTM and CDR2 ANQGSEA. The CDR3 covers 14 residues. The CDR3 DNA reads as TGCAGCGTTGGACTAGCGGGAGTACGACATACGCAGTATTTT. Amino acid sequence: CSVGLAGVRHTQYF.

This clone was observed a few times. The rearrangement uses TRBV19 and TRBJ1-5; no definite D call. V lost 8 bases and J 4 bases, leaving 15 bases between the germline ends. The CDR3 consists of 14 residues. From germline, CDR1 is LNHDA and CDR2 SQIVND (reference sequence). CDR3 region: CASANLNRNQPQHF. Here the CDR3 DNA reads TGTGCCAGTGCCAACTTGAACCGGAATCAGCCCCAGCATTTT.

This clone appeared a few times. V and J are TRBV29-1 and TRBJ2-4; possibly TRBD1 for D (5 bases). This CDR3 is 12 amino acids long. Germline V lookup: CDR1 SQVTM, CDR2 ANQGSEA. Deletions cut 6 bases from V and 3 bases from J, with 9 bases between. The CDR3 here is CSVQVHKNIQYF. The CDR3 coding sequence is TGCAGCGTACAGGTACACAAAAACATTCAGTACTTC. The full variable domain, its missing parts supplied by reference TRBV29-1 and TRBJ2-4, is SAVISQKPSRDICQRGTSLTIQCQVDSQVTMMFWYRQQPGQSLTLIATANQGSEATYESGFVIDKFPISRPNLTFSTLTVSNMSPEDSSIYLCSVQVHKNIQYFGAGTRLSVL.

The rearrangement links TRBV13 to TRBJ1-1; the D gene is possibly TRBD1 (5 bases). The CDR3 sequence is 15 residues long. V was clipped by 5 bases and J by 8 bases, with 21 bases between them. Germline V gene data show CDR1 as PRHDT and CDR2 as FYEKMQ (reference sequence). The CDR3 reads CASSNIPGQLKEAFF. The CDR3 region has the DNA TGTGCCAGCAGCAACATCCCCGGACAACTGAAGGAAGCTTTCTTT.

J is TRBJ2-3 and V is TRBV7-2; 7 nucleotides line up with TRBD2. There are 14 residues in the CDR3. The ends lost 5 bases at V and 9 bases at J; junction bases unmatched: 11. CDR1 SGHTA and CDR2 FQGNSA come from the germline V gene. The CDR3 DNA is TGTGCCAGCAGCCCCTCAGCGGCGGGGGTAACGCAGTATTTT. Residues: CASSPSAAGVTQYF.